The rows below give T cell receptor beta chains drawn from one sample of a study of OX40 agonist ivuxolimab in advanced cancers. Produced via immunoSEQ multiplex PCR; TCRdb's table is partial and in-frame only. Here the sample spans 15,000 to 20,000 clones, approximately 81% being singletons. The sequences come from CD4+ or CD8+ T cells sorted from blood, collected in a trial of the OX40 agonist ivuxolimab. These receptor sequences come from an adult with an advanced solid tumor such as melanoma, head and neck, liver or kidney cancer. Both conserved end residues are trimmed from each CDR3. A D gene is named only where the DNA matches it firmly. Size is stated for part of the rows, as once, few or many counts, or as a class when the clone is expanded.

D gene | clone size | J gene | V gene | CDR3 protein
. | . | TRBJ1-1 | TRBV9 | ASSPRGGTEAF
. | . | TRBJ1-6 | TRBV11-2 | ASSSGTRDRELH
. | . | TRBJ2-7 | TRBV19 | ATANGFEQY
. | . | TRBJ1-1 | TRBV14 | ASSRPNSGHTEAF
. | . | TRBJ2-7 | TRBV2 | ASEGLLNEQY
. | . | TRBJ2-5 | TRBV19 | ASSIGVGRETQY
. | . | TRBJ2-7 | TRBV4-1 | ASSQKYEQY
. | few | TRBJ2-1 | TRBV19 | ASQLGESYNEQF
TRBD2 | once | TRBJ2-7 | TRBV10-3 | AISEERGGLYEQY
. | few | TRBJ2-6 | TRBV29-1 | SVEIASEANVLT
. | . | TRBJ1-3 | TRBV7-8 | ASSATGTPGNTIY
. | once | TRBJ1-3 | TRBV30 | AWRFLEGNTIY
. | . | TRBJ1-5 | TRBV30 | AWNEGVSNQPQH
. | . | TRBJ1-6 | TRBV4-2 | ASSQDPSVINSPLH
. | . | TRBJ2-1 | TRBV7-3 | ASSLAMGGFNEQF
. | few | TRBJ1-1 | TRBV5-1 | ASSLALRTEAF
. | . | TRBJ1-1 | TRBV6-1 | ASSWGTGKEAF
. | . | TRBJ1-2 | TRBV2 | ASPPQGKYGYT
TRBD2 | . | TRBJ2-2 | TRBV5-1 | ASTRGENTGELF
. | . | TRBJ2-3 | TRBV5-6 | ASIFGRGAFSTDTQY
TRBD1 | . | TRBJ2-7 | TRBV7-9 | ASSFRRGLYEQY
TRBD2 | . | TRBJ2-3 | TRBV7-7 | ASSLRWEAGVVNTQY
TRBD1 | . | TRBJ2-3 | TRBV5-1 | ASSWTGATTDTQY
. | . | TRBJ2-3 | TRBV6-5 | ASSYSGVIFTDTQY
. | . | TRBJ2-1 | TRBV9 | ASRGDGNEQF
. | . | TRBJ2-6 | TRBV28 | ASTGFFGANVLT
. | . | TRBJ2-5 | TRBV5-4 | ASSLRQGGGETQY
. | . | TRBJ2-2 | TRBV7-3 | ASSSGTTNTGELF
. | . | TRBJ1-5 | TRBV11-2 | AGSLDRYQPQH
. | . | TRBJ2-1 | TRBV19 | ASSPWGSSYNEQF
. | . | TRBJ1-5 | TRBV6-1 | ASTPGMSQPQH
. | . | TRBJ2-6 | TRBV9 | ASSPKVPGHLSGANVLT
. | . | TRBJ1-3 | TRBV28 | ASSPGTGNTIY